This T cell receptor beta chain was profiled in a study of blood T cell repertoires in COVID-19 (dated by TCRdb to 2018 to 2021). Study-wide context: Collaborator samples came from the United States, Italy and Spain and covered acute and convalescent phases of COVID-19. Nearly every sample came with metadata listing a de-identified subject ID, COVID-19 status, age in years and sex. The prospective study material was composed of cDNA or gDNA derived from T cells, B-cell-depleted T cells, or PBMCs. Samples were obtained from the ongoing ImmuneRACE study (first 160 participants) and from some 1,200 subjects provided by 6 global collaborators. The repertoires were released in a freely available public database meant as a resource for research on the immune response to SARS-CoV-2. Subjects who had been exposed to COVID-19, were actively infected with it, or had recovered from it provided the deeply sampled blood TCRbeta repertoires that made up the dataset. Where available, HLA class I and class II types were taken from metadata supplied by the sample provider and were not determined by assay-based typing.

CDR1 SQVTM and CDR2 ANQGSEA are derived from the germline V gene. The CDR3, cysteine through phenylalanine, is 13 amino acids long. The read is trimmed to its CDR3 DNA, 39 bases read in frame from base 1. V trim: 7 bases; J trim: 2 bases; unmatched bases: 4. Enrolling through a virtual design, the prospective study's participants ranged in age from roughly 18 to 90 years and lived across more than 20 United States geographic areas. To assign participants to cohorts, the prospective study relied on clinical history that participants themselves reported in a screening survey and a study questionnaire. In the prospective study, mobile phlebotomists collected whole blood, serum and a nasopharyngeal or oropharyngeal swab from each participant. Participants in the prospective study had the option to provide additional blood draws and questionnaires over a 2-month period. Before DNA extraction, blood samples from the prospective study were shipped at room temperature or frozen.

TCRbeta CDR3 regions were amplified from genomic DNA by means of the immunoSEQ Assay, a bias-controlled multiplex PCR. The paper's processing steps were these. Nucleated cell counts per sample were estimated from amplification of reference gene primers within the assay. To quantify the absolute abundance of each unique TCRbeta CDR3 rearrangement, sequence reads were collapsed and filtered. Productive Simpson clonality was computed per sample as the square root of Simpson's diversity index over productive rearrangements. Here the immuneACCESS table is served through TCRdb, limited to in-frame sequences with V and J called. Missing clones are a known gap in these copies; in checked studies unresolved V genes cover under half, and the rest lacks a known reason. The V and J calls and the clone size are those of that table, but D and trimming were determined from the DNA. Present in this sample are just over 300,000 clones, 85% to 90% of which were seen just once. The ten top clones hold 3.5% to 4.5% of the sample.

Concerning this clone itself: The antigen this receptor binds is unknown. No qualities accompany the bases; no much larger clone lies one base away.

Points the paper makes about the study in general: How much clinical and demographic metadata was included differed by source and by participant, and the metadata was provided uncurated.

Recombination joined TRBV29-1 with TRBJ2-7; 11 junctional bases match TRBD2. This sequence originates from a young woman with acute COVID-19. The sequencing sample was made of PBMCs or T cells enriched from blood (not recorded which). The CDR3 loop reads CSAQGLAAYEQYF. The nucleotides read TGCAGCGCTCAGGGACTAGCGGCCTACGAGCAGTACTTC.